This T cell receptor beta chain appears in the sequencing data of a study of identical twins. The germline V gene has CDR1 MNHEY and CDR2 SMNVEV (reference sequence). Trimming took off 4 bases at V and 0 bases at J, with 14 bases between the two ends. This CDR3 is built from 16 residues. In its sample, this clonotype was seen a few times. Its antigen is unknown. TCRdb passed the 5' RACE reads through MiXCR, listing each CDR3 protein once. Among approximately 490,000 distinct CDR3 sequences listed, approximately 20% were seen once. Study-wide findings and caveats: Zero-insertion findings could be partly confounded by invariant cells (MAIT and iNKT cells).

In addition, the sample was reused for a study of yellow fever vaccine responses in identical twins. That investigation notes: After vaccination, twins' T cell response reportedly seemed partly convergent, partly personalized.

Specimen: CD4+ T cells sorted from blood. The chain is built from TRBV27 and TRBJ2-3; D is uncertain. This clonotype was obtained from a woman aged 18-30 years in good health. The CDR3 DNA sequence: TGTGCCAGCAGTTCCTTTTTGAGAGCTAGCACAGATACGCAGTATTTT. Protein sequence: CASSSFLRASTDTQYF.